What follows is one T cell receptor beta chain and its context. The data derive from a study of T cells in localized non-small cell lung cancer. The table came from immunoSEQ multiplex PCR; TCRdb's copy has only in-frame clones and leaves some out. The sample has fewer than 90,000 clones, around 80% seen once. This CDR3 is 14 amino acids long. Germline V gene sequence: CDR1 PRHDT, CDR2 FYEKMQ (reference sequence). V was trimmed by 7 bases and J by 3 bases, leaving 16 bases between them. The V gene is TRBV13, the J gene TRBJ2-7; a weak D match, TRBD2 (5 bases). Sample: PBMCs, taken before any cancer treatment. This sequence originates from a man between 35 and 75 years old with stage II squamous cell lung carcinoma. CDR3 sequence (DNA): TGTGCCAGCACTTCCAGCGGAATACTCTACGAGCAGTACTTC. It translates to CASTSSGILYEQYF.